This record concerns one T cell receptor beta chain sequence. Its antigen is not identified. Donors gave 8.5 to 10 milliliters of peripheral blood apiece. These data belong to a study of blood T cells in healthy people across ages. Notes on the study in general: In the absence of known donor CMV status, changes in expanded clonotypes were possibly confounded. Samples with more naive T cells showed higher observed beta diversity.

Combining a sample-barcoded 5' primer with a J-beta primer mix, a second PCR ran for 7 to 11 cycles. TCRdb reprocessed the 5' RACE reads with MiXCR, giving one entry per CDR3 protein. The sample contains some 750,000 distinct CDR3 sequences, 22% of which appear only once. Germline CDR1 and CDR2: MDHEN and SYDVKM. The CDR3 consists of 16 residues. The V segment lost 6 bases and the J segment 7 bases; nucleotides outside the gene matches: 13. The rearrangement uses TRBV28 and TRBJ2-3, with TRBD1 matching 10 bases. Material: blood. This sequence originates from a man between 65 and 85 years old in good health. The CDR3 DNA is TGTGCCAGCAGCCCCGAGGGACAGGGGACGACGAATACGCAGTATTTT. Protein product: CASSPEGQGTTNTQYF.